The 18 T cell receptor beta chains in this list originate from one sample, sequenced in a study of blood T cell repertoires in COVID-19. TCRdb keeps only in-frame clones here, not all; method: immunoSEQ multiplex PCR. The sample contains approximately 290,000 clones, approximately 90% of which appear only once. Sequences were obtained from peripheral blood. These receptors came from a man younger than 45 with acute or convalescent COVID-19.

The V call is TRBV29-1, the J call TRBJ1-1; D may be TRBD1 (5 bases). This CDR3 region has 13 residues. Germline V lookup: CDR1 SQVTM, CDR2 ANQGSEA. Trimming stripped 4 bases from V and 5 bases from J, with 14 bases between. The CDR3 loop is CSVAPQGTTEAFF. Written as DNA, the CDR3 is TGCAGCGTTGCCCCTCAGGGAACGACTGAAGCTTTCTTT.

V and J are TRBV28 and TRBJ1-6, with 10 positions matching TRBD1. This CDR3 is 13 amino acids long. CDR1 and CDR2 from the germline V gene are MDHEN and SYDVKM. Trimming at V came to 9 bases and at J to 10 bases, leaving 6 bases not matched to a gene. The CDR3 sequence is CASYRDRGSPLHF. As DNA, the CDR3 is TGTGCCAGTTACCGGGACAGGGGCTCACCCCTCCACTTT. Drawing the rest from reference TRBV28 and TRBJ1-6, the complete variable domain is DVKVTQSSRYLVKRTGEKVFLECVQDMDHENMFWYRQDPGLGLRLIYFSYDVKMKEKGDIPEGYSVSREKKERFSLILESASTNQTSMYLCASYRDRGSPLHFGNGTRLTVT.

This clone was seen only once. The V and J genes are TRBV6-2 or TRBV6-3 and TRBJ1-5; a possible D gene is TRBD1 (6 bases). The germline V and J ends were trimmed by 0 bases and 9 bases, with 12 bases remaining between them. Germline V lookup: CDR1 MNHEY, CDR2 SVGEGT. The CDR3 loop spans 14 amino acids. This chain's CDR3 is CASSYSRGGRPQHF. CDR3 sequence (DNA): TGTGCCAGCAGTTACTCGAGGGGGGGCCGGCCCCAGCATTTT.

CDR3 region: CASSTGTVKDEQFF. The CDR3 DNA is TGTGCCAGCAGTACCGGGACAGTAAAAGATGAGCAGTTCTTC. This chain links TRBV7-9 with TRBJ2-1, with 7 bases identical to TRBD1. The CDR3 runs 14 residues. Germline V CDR1 and CDR2: SEHNR, FQNEAQ (reference sequence). The J segment lost 8 bases and the V segment lost 6 bases, leaving 10 bases of the junction unmatched.

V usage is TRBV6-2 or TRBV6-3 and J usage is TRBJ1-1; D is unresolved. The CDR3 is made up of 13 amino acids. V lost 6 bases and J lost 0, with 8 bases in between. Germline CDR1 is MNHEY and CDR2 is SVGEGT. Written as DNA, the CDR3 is TGTGCCAGCAGCCAACAAGTGAACACTGAAGCTTTCTTT. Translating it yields CASSQQVNTEAFF.

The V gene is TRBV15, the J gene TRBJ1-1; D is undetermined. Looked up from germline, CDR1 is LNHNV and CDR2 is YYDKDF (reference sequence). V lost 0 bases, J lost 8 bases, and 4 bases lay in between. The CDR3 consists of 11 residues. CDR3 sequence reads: CATSRDREAFF. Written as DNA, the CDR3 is TGTGCCACCAGCAGAGACAGGGAAGCTTTCTTT.

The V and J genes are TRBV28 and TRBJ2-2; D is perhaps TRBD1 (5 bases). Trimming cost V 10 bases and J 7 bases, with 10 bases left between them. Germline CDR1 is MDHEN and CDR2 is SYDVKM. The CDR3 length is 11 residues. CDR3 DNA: TGTGCCATAAGGGGTAGCGGGGAGCTGTTTTTT. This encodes CAIRGSGELFF.

CDR3 in DNA: TGTGCCAGTGACAGGGGATCTTATGAAAAACTGTTTTTT. Protein: CASDRGSYEKLFF. This chain connects TRBV21-1 to TRBJ1-4; the D call TRBD1 from the table was never checked on the DNA. TRBV21-1 is tagged as a pseudogene. There are 13 residues in the CDR3.

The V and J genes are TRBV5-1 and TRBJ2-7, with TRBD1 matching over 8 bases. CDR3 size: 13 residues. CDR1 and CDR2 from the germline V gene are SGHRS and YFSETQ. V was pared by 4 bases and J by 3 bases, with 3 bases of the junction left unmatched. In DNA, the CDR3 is TGCGCCAGCAGCATCACAGGGGGCTACGAGCAGTACTTC. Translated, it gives CASSITGGYEQYF. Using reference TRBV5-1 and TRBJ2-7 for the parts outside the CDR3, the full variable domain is KAGVTQTPRYLIKTRGQQVTLSCSPISGHRSVSWYQQTPGQGLQFLFEYFSETQRNKGNFPGRFSGRQFSNSRSEMNVSTLELGDSALYLCASSITGGYEQYFGPGTRLTVT.

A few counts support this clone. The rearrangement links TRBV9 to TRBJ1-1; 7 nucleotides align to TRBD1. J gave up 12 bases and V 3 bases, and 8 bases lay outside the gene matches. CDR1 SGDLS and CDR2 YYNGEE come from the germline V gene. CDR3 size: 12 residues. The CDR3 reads CASSGKGATTFF. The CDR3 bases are TGTGCCAGCAGCGGAAAGGGGGCGACGACTTTCTTT.

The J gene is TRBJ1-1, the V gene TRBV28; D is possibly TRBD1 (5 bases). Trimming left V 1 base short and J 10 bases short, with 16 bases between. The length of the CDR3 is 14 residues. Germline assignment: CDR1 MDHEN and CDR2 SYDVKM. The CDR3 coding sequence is TGTGCCAGCAGTTTATCGGGGACTAGGGGTATAGCTTTCTTT. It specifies CASSLSGTRGIAFF.

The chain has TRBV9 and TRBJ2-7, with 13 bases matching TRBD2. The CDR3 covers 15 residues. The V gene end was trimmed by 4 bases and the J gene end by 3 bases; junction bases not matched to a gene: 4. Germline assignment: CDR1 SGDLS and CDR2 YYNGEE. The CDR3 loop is CASSPRLAGGYEQYF. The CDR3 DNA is TGTGCCAGCAGCCCCCGACTAGCGGGGGGCTACGAGCAGTACTTC.

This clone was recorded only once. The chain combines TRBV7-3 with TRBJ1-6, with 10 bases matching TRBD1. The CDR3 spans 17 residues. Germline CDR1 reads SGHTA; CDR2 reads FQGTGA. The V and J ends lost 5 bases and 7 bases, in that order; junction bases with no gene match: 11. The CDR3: CASSPRTGGKLNSPLHF. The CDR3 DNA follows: TGTGCCAGCAGCCCGAGGACAGGGGGAAAATTAAATTCACCCCTCCACTTT.

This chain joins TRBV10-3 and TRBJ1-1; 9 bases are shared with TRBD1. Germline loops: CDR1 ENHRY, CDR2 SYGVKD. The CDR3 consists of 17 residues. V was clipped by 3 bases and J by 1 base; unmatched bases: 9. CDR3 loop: CAISETVGQGRNTEAFF. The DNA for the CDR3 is TGTGCCATCAGTGAAACAGTGGGACAGGGCCGGAACACTGAAGCTTTCTTT.

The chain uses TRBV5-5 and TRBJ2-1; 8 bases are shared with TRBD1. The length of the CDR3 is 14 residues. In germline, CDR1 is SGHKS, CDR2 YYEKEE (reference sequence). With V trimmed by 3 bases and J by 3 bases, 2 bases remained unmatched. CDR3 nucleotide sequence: TGTGCCAGCAGCTCCGGGACAGGCTACAATGAGCAGTTCTTC. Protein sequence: CASSSGTGYNEQFF.

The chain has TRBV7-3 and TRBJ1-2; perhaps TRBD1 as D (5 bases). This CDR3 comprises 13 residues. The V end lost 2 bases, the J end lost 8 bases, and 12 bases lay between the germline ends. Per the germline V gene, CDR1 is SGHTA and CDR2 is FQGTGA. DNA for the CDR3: TGTGCCAGCAGCTTAGGTCGGGGGTCCGGCTACACCTTC. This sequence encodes CASSLGRGSGYTF.

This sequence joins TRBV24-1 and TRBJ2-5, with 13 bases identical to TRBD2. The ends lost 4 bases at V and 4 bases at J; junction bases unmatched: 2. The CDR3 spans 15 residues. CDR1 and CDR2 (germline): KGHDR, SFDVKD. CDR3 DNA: TGTGCCACCAGTGAAGGGACTAGCGGGACAGAGACCCAGTACTTC. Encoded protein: CATSEGTSGTETQYF.

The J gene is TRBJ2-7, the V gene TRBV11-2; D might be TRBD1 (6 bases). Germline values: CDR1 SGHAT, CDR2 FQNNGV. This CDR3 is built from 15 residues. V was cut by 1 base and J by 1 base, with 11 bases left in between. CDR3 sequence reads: CASSLAWGTSYEQYF. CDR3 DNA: TGTGCCAGCAGCTTAGCTTGGGGGACATCCTACGAGCAGTACTTC.